Following are 21 T cell receptor beta chains from one sample sequenced in a study of cytomegalovirus exposure and HLA in healthy donors. The primer mix had 60 Vbeta and 13 Jbeta primers. The data were produced by immunoSEQ multiplex PCR, yet TCRdb's version contains in-frame clones alone and is incomplete. The data hold 110,000 to 150,000 clones, with 76% observed a single time. Sequencing was performed on PBMCs. The receptors were gathered from a middle-aged woman in good health and CMV-seronegative.

The chain combines TRBV11-2 with TRBJ2-7; tentative D call: TRBD1 (6 bases). There are 17 residues in the CDR3. Between the trimmed V and J ends, which lost 5 bases and 7 bases, there was a span of 27 bases. Germline V CDR1 and CDR2: SGHAT, FQNNGV. This CDR3 is CASSPRGFPGLVGEQYF. CDR3 DNA: TGTGCCAGCAGCCCGAGGGGGTTCCCCGGTCTGGTGGGGGAGCAGTACTTC.

The rearrangement joins TRBV27 to TRBJ2-1; D is unresolved. The length of the CDR3 is 14 residues. The germline gives CDR1 MNHEY, CDR2 SMNVEV (reference sequence). V lost 7 bases, J lost 4 bases, and 14 bases lay in between. The chain's CDR3 is CASTSLSWYNEQFF. The DNA for the CDR3 is TGTGCCAGCACCTCGCTGAGCTGGTACAATGAGCAGTTCTTC.

As regards this clone: The sample carries other DNA sequences with the same CDR3. The rearrangement uses TRBV5-1 and TRBJ1-1, with D unresolved. V lost 0 bases, J lost 1 base, and 7 bases lay in between. The length of the CDR3 is 14 residues. CDR1 is SGHRS and CDR2 is YFSETQ in the germline V gene. The CDR3, as DNA: TGCGCCAGCAGCTTGGATCGGGGGAACACTGAAGCTTTCTTT. Protein product: CASSLDRGNTEAFF.

This chain joins TRBV30 and TRBJ1-2; unclear D gene. The CDR3 totals 14 residues. The germline V and J ends were trimmed by 3 bases and 2 bases, with 13 bases remaining between them. Per germline, CDR1 GTSNPN and CDR2 SVGIG (reference sequence). CDR3 amino acids: CAWRPPSGNYGYTF. The CDR3 DNA reads as TGTGCCTGGAGACCCCCCTCGGGGAACTATGGCTACACCTTC.

The chain couples TRBV28 to TRBJ2-7; 7 positions agree with TRBD2. Losses at the gene ends were 1 base for V and 2 bases for J; bases not matched to a gene: 8. This CDR3 comprises 16 residues. Germline CDR1 MDHEN, CDR2 SYDVKM. The CDR3 sequence is CASSLFVSSGTYEQYF. Here the CDR3 DNA reads TGTGCCAGCAGTTTATTTGTATCGAGCGGGACCTACGAGCAGTACTTC. The variable domain in full, with the rest retrieved from reference TRBV28 and TRBJ2-7, is DVKVTQSSRYLVKRTGEKVFLECVQDMDHENMFWYRQDPGLGLRLIYFSYDVKMKEKGDIPEGYSVSREKKERFSLILESASTNQTSMYLCASSLFVSSGTYEQYFGPGTRLTVT.

This sequence joins TRBV11-2 and TRBJ2-3; tentative D call: TRBD2 (6 bases). The CDR3 is made up of 16 amino acids. Trimming cost V 1 base and J 4 bases, with 15 bases left between them. The germline CDR1 and CDR2 sequences are SGHAT and FQNNGV. The CDR3 DNA reads TGTGCCAGCAGCTTAGGGTCGACTAGGCAGTCAGATACGCAGTATTTT. This codes for CASSLGSTRQSDTQYF.

In nucleotides, the CDR3 is TGTGCCAGCAGTCGGACGGGGTCTGGGGCCAACGTCCTGACTTTC. Encoded protein: CASSRTGSGANVLTF. This chain links TRBV27 with TRBJ2-6; a possible D gene is TRBD2 (5 bases). V lost 5 bases and J 1 base, leaving 9 bases between the germline ends. The CDR3 is 15 amino acids. The germline CDR1 and CDR2 sequences are MNHEY and SMNVEV (reference sequence).

This sequence joins TRBV11-1 and TRBJ1-1, with TRBD1 matching over 10 bases. Trimming removed 2 bases from V and 4 bases from J; junction bases left unmatched: 13. Germline V gives CDR1 SGHAT, CDR2 FQDESV (reference sequence). The length of the CDR3 is 18 residues. The CDR3 sequence is CASSLITRAGQGGTEAFF. For the CDR3, the DNA is TGTGCCAGCAGCTTAATAACCCGCGCTGGACAGGGGGGCACTGAAGCTTTCTTT.

The J gene is TRBJ2-1, the V gene TRBV10-3; TRBD1 might be the D (5 bases). CDR1 ENHRY and CDR2 SYGVKD come from the germline V gene. V lost 7 bases to trimming and J lost 2 bases, with 9 bases between them. This CDR3 region has 13 residues. Written as DNA, the CDR3 is TGTGCCATCACAGGACAAACCTACAATGAGCAGTTCTTC. Translated: CAITGQTYNEQFF.

The chain couples TRBV2 to TRBJ1-2; D is unresolved. Germline CDR1 SNHLY, CDR2 FYNNEI. Trimming left V 5 bases short and J 6 bases short, with 10 bases between. The CDR3 length is 12 residues. The CDR3 protein is CASSIRVDGYTF. Written as DNA, the CDR3 is TGTGCCAGCAGTATTCGGGTTGATGGCTACACCTTC.

The genes are TRBV7-6 and TRBJ1-6; TRBD1 agrees at 8 bases. The CDR3 is 17 amino acids. Germline trimming cut 2 bases from V and 1 base from J; bases unmatched to any gene: 4. Germline V lookup: CDR1 SGHVS, CDR2 FNYEAQ. The DNA for the CDR3 is TGTGCCAGCAGCTTACAGGGGGCGGGATCCTATAATTCACCCCTCCACTTT. Translation gives CASSLQGAGSYNSPLHF.

This clone showed up just once. The rearrangement joins TRBV7-2 to TRBJ1-2; 11 bases are shared with TRBD1. The CDR3 extends over 13 amino acids. In germline, CDR1 is SGHTA, CDR2 FQGNSA. The ends lost 5 bases at V and 8 bases at J; junction bases unmatched: 4. As DNA, the CDR3 is TGTGCCAGCAGCCCGGGACAGGGGGAGGGCTACACCTTC. Its protein product is CASSPGQGEGYTF.

The rearrangement uses TRBV19 and TRBJ1-4; 7 nucleotides line up with TRBD1. Germline trimming cut 4 bases from V and 0 bases from J; bases unmatched to any gene: 17. The CDR3 totals 20 residues. Germline lookup yields CDR1 LNHDA and CDR2 SQIVND (reference sequence). The CDR3 region is CASSNALTGTVGATNEKLFF. The CDR3, as DNA: TGTGCCAGTAGTAACGCCTTGACAGGGACAGTCGGTGCAACTAATGAAAAACTGTTTTTT. Variable domain in full (rest from reference TRBV19 and TRBJ1-4): DGGITQSPKYLFRKEGQNVTLSCEQNLNHDAMYWYRQDPGQGLRLIYYSQIVNDFQKGDIAEGYSVSREKKESFPLTVTSAQKNPTAFYLCASSNALTGTVGATNEKLFFGSGTQLSVL.

The chain joins TRBV5-1 to TRBJ2-5; TRBD2 is a possible D gene (5 bases). Germline CDR1 SGHRS, CDR2 YFSETQ. The CDR3 consists of 15 residues. The germline V and J ends were trimmed by 1 base and 5 bases, with 15 bases remaining between them. The CDR3: CASSLSTGLSETQYF. In DNA form, the CDR3 reads TGCGCCAGCAGCTTGAGTACGGGATTGAGTGAGACCCAGTACTTC.

This clone was detected only a few times. CDR3 loop: CASRGETGNTDTQYF. CDR3 in DNA: TGCGCCAGCCGAGGGGAGACAGGGAACACAGATACGCAGTATTTT. This chain joins TRBV5-1 and TRBJ2-3; 7 positions match TRBD1. With 7 bases clipped from V and 2 bases from J, the junction kept 10 bases outside the gene matches. This CDR3 has 15 residues. Germline assignment: CDR1 SGHRS and CDR2 YFSETQ.

This chain joins TRBV7-8 and TRBJ1-2, with 8 bases matching TRBD1. This CDR3 contains 17 residues. V was clipped by 0 bases and J by 8 bases; unmatched bases: 14. Germline assignment: CDR1 SGHVS and CDR2 FQNEAQ. The CDR3 loop reads CASSLAVGTGPIVGYTF. The CDR3 DNA is TGTGCCAGCAGCTTAGCGGTTGGGACAGGCCCGATTGTGGGCTACACCTTC. Full variable domain (rest looked up from reference TRBV7-8 and TRBJ1-2): GAGVSQSPRYKVAKRGQDVALRCDPISGHVSLFWYQQALGQGPEFLTYFQNEAQLDKSGLPSDRFFAERPEGSVSTLKIQRTQQEDSAVYLCASSLAVGTGPIVGYTFGSGTRLTVV.

The CDR3 loop is CASSLVGVGGEQYF. For the CDR3, the DNA is TGTGCCAGCAGCTTAGTCGGCGTAGGAGGAGAGCAGTACTTC. V gene TRBV7-8 combines with J gene TRBJ2-7; D perhaps matches TRBD2 (5 bases). V lost 1 base and J 7 bases, leaving 14 bases between the germline ends. The V gene's germline CDR1 is SGHVS and CDR2 FQNEAQ. The CDR3 length is 14 residues.

This chain joins TRBV10-1 and TRBJ1-1; no reliable D call. The CDR3 covers 14 residues. Trimming pared 8 bases from V and 3 bases from J, leaving 16 bases between. CDR1 is WNHNN, CDR2 SYGVQD, per germline (reference sequence). The CDR3 spells CASVVTGRYTEAFF. As DNA, the CDR3 is TGCGCCAGCGTCGTCACCGGGAGGTACACTGAAGCTTTCTTT.

The chain couples TRBV5-1 to TRBJ1-4, with D possibly matching TRBD1 (6 bases). Germline V CDR1 and CDR2: SGHRS, YFSETQ. V was pared by 4 bases and J by 0 bases, with 16 bases between. This CDR3 is 17 amino acids long. CDR3 in DNA: TGCGCCAGCAGCCTCACCCGCCCAGGGGCAACTAATGAAAAACTGTTTTTT. Its translation is CASSLTRPGATNEKLFF.

This clone occurred once. The rearrangement joins TRBV30 to TRBJ1-6, with D maybe TRBD1 (6 bases). CDR1 GTSNPN and CDR2 SVGIG come from the germline V gene (reference sequence). This CDR3 region has 13 residues. V shed 7 bases and J shed 7 bases, with 14 bases lying between them. In DNA, the CDR3 is TGTGCCTTTCTAGGGACACCCAATTCACCCCTCCACTTT. Residues: CAFLGTPNSPLHF.

The CDR3 loop is CASSPAGSRYEQYF. For the CDR3, the DNA is TGTGCCAGCAGCCCTGCAGGGTCTAGGTACGAGCAGTACTTC. V is TRBV5-4 and J is TRBJ2-7; TRBD1 is a possible D gene (5 bases). CDR1 SGHNT and CDR2 YYREEE come from the germline V gene (reference sequence). The V gene lost 4 bases and the J gene lost 4 bases, with 15 bases spanning the gap. This CDR3 spans 14 amino acids.